Included here is one TCR beta chain sequence, with context. Germline V gene sequence: CDR1 SGHAT, CDR2 FQNNGV. Trimming cost V 4 bases and J 5 bases; bases outside gene matches: 13. The length of the CDR3 is 17 residues. This record comes from a study of blood T cell repertoires in COVID-19. Looking at the study overall: Donors in the United States, Italy and Spain gave samples during acute or convalescent COVID-19. The cDNA or gDNA used as material had been derived from T cells, B-cell-depleted T cells, or PBMCs.

Study processing details: Reference gene primer amplification yielded estimated nucleated cell counts. Some clones are missing from TCRdb's copy, which holds only in-frame ones; the method was immunoSEQ multiplex PCR. The D gene and trimming were derived from the DNA, and the V and J assignments and clone size from that table. The sample records around 350,000 clones, approximately 86% being singletons. The TCR was taken from a human donor in a cohort sampled during active COVID-19. The chain is built from TRBV11-2 and TRBJ2-1, with 8 nucleotides matching TRBD2. The specimen was peripheral blood. The CDR3 nucleotides are TGTGCCAGCAGCTCCCTGGGGAGCGGGAGATCAGACAATGAGCAGTTCTTC. Translating gives CASSSLGSGRSDNEQFF.